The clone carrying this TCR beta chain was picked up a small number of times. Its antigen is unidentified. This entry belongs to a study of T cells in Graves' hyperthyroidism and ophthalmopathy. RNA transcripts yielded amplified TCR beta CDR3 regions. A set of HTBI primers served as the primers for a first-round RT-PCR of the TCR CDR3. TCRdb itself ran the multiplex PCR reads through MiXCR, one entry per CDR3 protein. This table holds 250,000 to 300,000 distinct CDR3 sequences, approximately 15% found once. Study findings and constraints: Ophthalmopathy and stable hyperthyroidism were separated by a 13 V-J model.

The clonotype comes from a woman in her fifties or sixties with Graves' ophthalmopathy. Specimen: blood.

The CDR3 region is CATSRDEGLSYNEQFF. CDR3 bases: TGTGCCACCAGCAGAGACGAGGGACTCTCCTACAATGAGCAGTTCTTC. The chain links TRBV15 to TRBJ2-1, with D possibly matching TRBD2 (6 bases). CDR1 and CDR2 (germline): LNHNV, YYDKDF (reference sequence). V lost 0 bases, J lost 0 bases, and 9 bases lay in between. This CDR3 region has 16 residues.